A single sample gave rise to the 23 T cell receptor beta chains below, sequenced in a study of identical twins. Using its own MiXCR run on the 5' RACE reads, TCRdb lists one record per CDR3 protein. Here the sample spans a few hundred thousand distinct CDR3 sequences, about 15% being singletons. The data also belong to a second study, concerning yellow fever vaccine responses in identical twins.

Sequenced input: CD4+ T cells sorted from blood. The receptors originated from a woman aged 18 to 35 in good health.

The chain couples TRBV2 to TRBJ2-4; D remains unclear. Germline V gives CDR1 SNHLY, CDR2 FYNNEI. This CDR3 is 14 amino acids long. V lost 6 bases, J lost 2 bases, and 11 bases lay in between. The chain's CDR3 is CASSLDVPKNIQYF. The CDR3, as DNA: TGTGCCAGCAGCCTTGACGTTCCCAAAAACATTCAGTACTTC.

The chain uses TRBV20-1 and TRBJ2-5, with D tentatively TRBD1 (5 bases). The CDR3 extends over 12 amino acids. Trimming took 6 bases from V and 2 from J, leaving 10 bases between them. Per germline, CDR1 DFQATT and CDR2 SNEGSKA (reference sequence). The CDR3 DNA sequence: TGCAGTGCCTGGGGCTCACAAGAGACCCAGTACTTC. This encodes CSAWGSQETQYF.

V and J are TRBV11-2 and TRBJ2-5; D might be TRBD2 (5 bases). Germline lookup yields CDR1 SGHAT and CDR2 FQNNGV. The CDR3 has 14 amino acids. V was shortened by 1 base and J by 3 bases, with 9 bases between the two germline ends. The CDR3 is CASSLVWEKETQYF. As DNA, the CDR3 is TGTGCCAGCAGCTTAGTGTGGGAGAAAGAGACCCAGTACTTC.

This chain uses TRBV5-1 with TRBJ2-7, with 7 bases matching TRBD2. Per the germline V gene, CDR1 is SGHRS and CDR2 is YFSETQ. The CDR3 length is 16 residues. V gave up 4 bases and J gave up 1 base; unmatched junction bases: 11. The CDR3 is CASSVGAGVRSYEQYF. The CDR3, as DNA: TGCGCCAGCAGCGTCGGGGCGGGGGTAAGGTCCTACGAGCAGTACTTC.

The V call is TRBV19, the J call TRBJ2-3, with unresolved D. From germline, CDR1 is LNHDA and CDR2 SQIVND (reference sequence). The CDR3 sequence is 12 residues long. V shed 6 bases and J shed 2 bases, with 6 bases lying between them. The CDR3 sequence is CASRADTDTQYF. In nucleotides, the CDR3 is TGTGCCAGTAGGGCAGACACAGATACGCAGTATTTT.

The chain links TRBV12-3 or TRBV12-4 to TRBJ2-1; the match to TRBD2 covers 7 bases. This CDR3 region has 15 residues. V shed 6 bases, J shed 2 bases, and the junction held 7 bases outside the gene matches. For the CDR3, the DNA is TGTGCCAGCAGCCCAACTAGCGTAACCTACAATGAGCAGTTCTTC. It is translated as CASSPTSVTYNEQFF.

In this sample, this clonotype turned up many times. This chain connects TRBV25-1 to TRBJ2-7; 9 bases are a match to TRBD1. From germline, CDR1 is MGHDK and CDR2 SYGVNS. Germline trimming cut 5 bases from V and 3 bases from J; bases unmatched to any gene: 5. The CDR3 contains 14 residues. Here the CDR3 reads CASSTQTGGYEQYF. As DNA, the CDR3 is TGTGCCAGCAGTACACAGACAGGGGGCTACGAGCAGTACTTC.

This clonotype was seen more than once but under ten times. The chain employs TRBV9 and TRBJ2-2, with a weak D call TRBD2 (5 bases). This CDR3 is 15 amino acids long. Trimming shortened V by 0 bases and J by 3 bases, and 9 bases separated the two germline ends. Germline V gives CDR1 SGDLS, CDR2 YYNGEE. The CDR3 is CASSVGWEYTGELFF. Written as DNA, the CDR3 is TGTGCCAGCAGCGTAGGATGGGAGTACACCGGGGAGCTGTTTTTT.

This clonotype was seen a handful of times. This chain links TRBV3-1 with TRBJ2-1; no reliable D call. CDR3 length: 17 residues. The germline V and J ends were trimmed by 0 bases and 0 bases, with 12 bases remaining between them. Germline-derived CDR1 and CDR2 are LGHDT and YNNKEL (reference sequence). The CDR3 loop reads CASSQEWQSSSYNEQFF. For the CDR3, the DNA is TGTGCCAGCAGCCAAGAATGGCAGTCTAGCTCCTACAATGAGCAGTTCTTC.

This clonotype was detected only a few times. The V and J genes are TRBV9 and TRBJ1-5; D call uncertain. Germline V gene sequence: CDR1 SGDLS, CDR2 YYNGEE. The CDR3 is made up of 14 amino acids. V dropped 4 bases and J dropped 3 bases, with 11 bases sitting between them. CDR3 sequence reads: CASSLGPDNQPQHF. In DNA, the CDR3 is TGTGCCAGCAGCCTCGGTCCAGACAATCAGCCCCAGCATTTT. Drawing the rest from reference TRBV9 and TRBJ1-5, the complete variable domain is DSGVTQTPKHLITATGQRVTLRCSPRSGDLSVYWYQQSLDQGLQFLIQYYNGEERAKGNILERFSAQQFPDLHSELNLSSLELGDSALYFCASSLGPDNQPQHFGDGTRLSIL.

This clonotype was observed a handful of times. The chain links TRBV4-2 to TRBJ1-3, with 7 bases fitting TRBD1. V dropped 1 base and J dropped 0; count of bases not matched to a gene: 3. Germline V gives CDR1 LGHNA, CDR2 YNFKEQ. The CDR3 extends over 16 amino acids. CDR3 nucleotides: TGTGCCAGCAGCCAAGGGGGACAGCTCTCTGGAAACACCATATATTTT. Its translation is CASSQGGQLSGNTIYF.

The rearrangement links TRBV20-1 to TRBJ2-3; 8 nucleotides line up with TRBD2. V lost 0 bases and J lost 1; bases outside the gene matches: 3. The CDR3 is 15 residues long. Germline values: CDR1 DFQATT, CDR2 SNEGSKA (reference sequence). As DNA, the CDR3 is TGCAGTGCTAGAGATGCGACTAGCGGCACAGATACGCAGTATTTT. It specifies CSARDATSGTDTQYF.

This clonotype has more than one count but fewer than ten. The V call is TRBV7-2, the J call TRBJ2-3; the D is unclear. The CDR3 has 13 amino acids. Germline CDR1 and CDR2: SGHTA and FQGNSA. The V and J ends lost 4 bases and 2 bases respectively, with 7 bases between them. The CDR3 DNA reads TGTGCCAGCAGCTGGTACACCACAGATACGCAGTATTTT. Its translation: CASSWYTTDTQYF.

This clonotype came up many times. The chain carries TRBV9 and TRBJ2-3; 10 bases are shared with TRBD2. Germline-derived CDR1 and CDR2 are SGDLS and YYNGEE. This CDR3 spans 18 amino acids. Trimming at V came to 1 base and at J to 0 bases, leaving 8 bases not matched to a gene. The CDR3 loop is CASSVLSGGARSTDTQYF. The DNA for the CDR3 is TGTGCCAGCAGCGTACTCAGCGGGGGGGCAAGGAGCACAGATACGCAGTATTTT. The variable domain in full, completed from reference TRBV9 and TRBJ2-3, reads DSGVTQTPKHLITATGQRVTLRCSPRSGDLSVYWYQQSLDQGLQFLIQYYNGEERAKGNILERFSAQQFPDLHSELNLSSLELGDSALYFCASSVLSGGARSTDTQYFGPGTRLTVL.

This clonotype was counted only a few times. The chain is built from TRBV12-3 or TRBV12-4 and TRBJ1-6; TRBD1 is a possible D gene (5 bases). The CDR3 covers 14 residues. The V gene lost 3 bases and the J gene lost 6 bases, with 9 bases spanning the gap. CDR3 nucleotides: TGTGCCAGCAGTTTTGGTGACAGTAATTCACCCCTCCACTTT. Protein product: CASSFGDSNSPLHF.

This clonotype was observed a few times. The rearrangement joins TRBV2 to TRBJ1-1, with D maybe TRBD1 (5 bases). This CDR3 has 12 amino acids. V was pared by 8 bases and J by 7 bases, with 14 bases between. Germline CDR1 reads SNHLY; CDR2 reads FYNNEI. The CDR3 spells CASRGHQYEAFF. CDR3 DNA sequence: TGTGCCAGCCGTGGACACCAGTATGAAGCTTTCTTT.

This clonotype occurred a few times. The rearrangement links TRBV7-2 to TRBJ1-5; D not resolved. Germline loops: CDR1 SGHTA, CDR2 FQGNSA. V was cut by 1 base and J by 0 bases, with 7 bases left in between. This CDR3 region has 15 residues. CDR3 sequence: CASSLDGFSNQPQHF. In DNA form, the CDR3 reads TGTGCCAGCAGCTTAGACGGATTTAGCAATCAGCCCCAGCATTTT.

This clonotype has only a few counts. V usage is TRBV28 and J usage is TRBJ2-3, with a weak D call TRBD2 (6 bases). The V gene's germline CDR1 is MDHEN and CDR2 SYDVKM. The CDR3 spans 16 residues. Between the trimmed V and J ends, which lost 5 bases and 2 bases, there was a span of 17 bases. CDR3 coding DNA: TGTGCCAGCAGTCTTAATCCCGGACTAACCACAGATACGCAGTATTTT. This gives the protein CASSLNPGLTTDTQYF.

This clonotype was seen more than once but under ten times. The CDR3 DNA follows: TGTGCCAGCAGCCGAGGGGTCCCAAAGAAAGAGACCCAGTACTTC. It specifies CASSRGVPKKETQYF. The V and J genes are TRBV28 and TRBJ2-5; TRBD1 or TRBD2 may be the D gene (5 bases each). Germline assignment: CDR1 MDHEN and CDR2 SYDVKM. The CDR3 length is 15 residues. Trimming removed 6 bases at V and 3 bases at J, with 17 bases between.

This clonotype was observed a few times. This chain uses TRBV4-2 with TRBJ2-2; D gene ambiguous. Germline lookup yields CDR1 LGHNA and CDR2 YNFKEQ. This CDR3 comprises 15 residues. Trimming removed 0 bases from V and 2 bases from J, with 7 bases in between. The CDR3 bases are TGTGCCAGCAGCCAAGATTCTGGCAACACCGGGGAGCTGTTTTTT. This gives the protein CASSQDSGNTGELFF.

This clonotype was seen only a few times. CDR3 protein: CASSLHGQANTEAFF. CDR3 in DNA: TGCGCCAGCAGCCTACATGGACAGGCGAACACTGAAGCTTTCTTT. The J gene is TRBJ1-1, the V gene TRBV5-1; 7 bases agree with TRBD1. The CDR3 extends over 15 amino acids. V gave up 4 bases and J gave up 1 base; unmatched junction bases: 7. Per germline, CDR1 SGHRS and CDR2 YFSETQ.

The chain joins TRBV20-1 to TRBJ2-1, with 7 positions matching TRBD2. The CDR3 contains 15 residues. The ends lost 6 bases at V and 6 bases at J; junction bases unmatched: 14. Per the germline V gene, CDR1 is DFQATT and CDR2 is SNEGSKA (reference sequence). CDR3 sequence reads: CSAMPGGVAGNEQFF. The CDR3 nucleotides read TGCAGTGCCATGCCGGGGGGAGTAGCGGGCAATGAGCAGTTCTTC.

V is TRBV4-2 and J is TRBJ2-1, with D hard to call. The CDR3 has 15 residues. Germline CDR1 LGHNA, CDR2 YNFKEQ. With 0 bases removed from V and 6 bases from J, the gap between germline ends came to 12 bases. The DNA for the CDR3 is TGTGCCAGCAGCCAAGATTCAGCAGTGGGCAATGAGCAGTTCTTC. Its translation: CASSQDSAVGNEQFF.